This T cell receptor (beta chain) comes out of a study of T cells after posttransplantation cyclophosphamide. Study results and caveats: Later blood repertoires were often dominated by clones from the donor CD8+ memory compartment. Recipient CMV seropositivity and CMV reactivation strongly tracked TRB clonality.

Remarks on this clone: Its antigen is not known.

Only in-frame clones appear in the TCRdb table, and some are missing; sequencing was by immunoSEQ multiplex PCR. The table has just over 65,000 clones, around 93% seen once; the top ten hold approximately 2.7%. The length of the CDR3 is 15 residues. Per germline, CDR1 SGHTS and CDR2 YDEGEE. The V and J ends lost 1 base and 2 bases respectively, with 12 bases between them. V usage is TRBV5-8 and J usage is TRBJ1-1, with D possibly matching TRBD1 (5 bases). Source material: PBMCs. This sequence originates from a woman younger than 45 in good health and a related stem cell transplant donor. CDR3 amino acids: CASSLRQGGNTEAFF. The CDR3 nucleotides read TGTGCCAGCAGCTTGCGGCAGGGTGGTAACACTGAAGCTTTCTTT.